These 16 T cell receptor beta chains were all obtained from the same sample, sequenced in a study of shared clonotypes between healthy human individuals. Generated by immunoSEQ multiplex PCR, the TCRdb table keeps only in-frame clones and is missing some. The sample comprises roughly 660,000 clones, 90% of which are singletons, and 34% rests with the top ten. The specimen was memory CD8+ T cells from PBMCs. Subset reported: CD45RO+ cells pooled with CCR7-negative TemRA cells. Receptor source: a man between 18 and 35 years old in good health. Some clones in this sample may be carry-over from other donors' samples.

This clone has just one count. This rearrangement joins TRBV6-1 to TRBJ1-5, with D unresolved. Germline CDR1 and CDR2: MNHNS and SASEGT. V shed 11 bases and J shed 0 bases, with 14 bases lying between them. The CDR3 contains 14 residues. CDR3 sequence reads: CAARRPYSNQPQHF. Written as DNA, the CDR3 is TGTGCCGCCAGAAGACCTTATAGCAATCAGCCCCAGCATTTT.

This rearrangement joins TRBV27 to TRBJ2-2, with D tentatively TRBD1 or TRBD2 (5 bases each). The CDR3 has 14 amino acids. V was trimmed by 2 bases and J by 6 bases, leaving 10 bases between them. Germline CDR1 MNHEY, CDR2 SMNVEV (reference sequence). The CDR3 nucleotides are TGTGCCAGCAGTTTACCAGGGCGGGCCGGGGAGCTGTTTTTT. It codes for CASSLPGRAGELFF.

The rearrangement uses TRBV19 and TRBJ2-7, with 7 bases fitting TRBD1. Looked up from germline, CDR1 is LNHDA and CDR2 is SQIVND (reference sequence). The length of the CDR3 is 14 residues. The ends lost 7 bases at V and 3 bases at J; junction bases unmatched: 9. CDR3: CASKEVGGGYEQYF. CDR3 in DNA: TGTGCCAGTAAGGAGGTAGGGGGCGGCTACGAGCAGTACTTC.

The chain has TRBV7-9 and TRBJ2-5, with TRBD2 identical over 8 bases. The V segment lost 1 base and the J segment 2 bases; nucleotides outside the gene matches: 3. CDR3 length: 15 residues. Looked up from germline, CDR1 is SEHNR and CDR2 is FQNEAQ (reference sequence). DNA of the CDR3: TGTGCCAGCAGCTTAGGAACTAGCGGACAAGAGACCCAGTACTTC. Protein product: CASSLGTSGQETQYF.

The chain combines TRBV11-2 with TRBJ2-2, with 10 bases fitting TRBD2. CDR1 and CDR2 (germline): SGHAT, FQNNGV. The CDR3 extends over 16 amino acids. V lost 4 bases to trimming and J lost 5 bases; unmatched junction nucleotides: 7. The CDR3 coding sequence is TGTGCCAGCAGCTGGCCGAGCGGGAGGGAAACCGGGGAGCTGTTTTTT. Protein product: CASSWPSGRETGELFF. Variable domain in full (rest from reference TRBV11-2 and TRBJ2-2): EAGVAQSPRYKIIEKRQSVAFWCNPISGHATLYWYQQILGQGPKLLIQFQNNGVVDDSQLPKDRFSAERLKGVDSTLKIQPAKLEDSAVYLCASSWPSGRETGELFFGEGSRLTVL.

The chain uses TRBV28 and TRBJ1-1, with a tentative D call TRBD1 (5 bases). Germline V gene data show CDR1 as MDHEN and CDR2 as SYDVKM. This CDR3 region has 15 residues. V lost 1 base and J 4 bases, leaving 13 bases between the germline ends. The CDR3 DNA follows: TGTGCCAGCAGTTTATTCAGGGATGAATCCACTGAAGCTTTCTTT. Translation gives CASSLFRDESTEAFF.

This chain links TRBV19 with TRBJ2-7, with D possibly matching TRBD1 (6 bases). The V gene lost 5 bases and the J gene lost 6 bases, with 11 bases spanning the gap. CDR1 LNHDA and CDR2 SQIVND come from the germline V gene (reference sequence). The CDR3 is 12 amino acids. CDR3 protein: CASSFLRGEQYF. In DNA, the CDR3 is TGTGCCAGTAGTTTCCTCAGGGGCGAGCAGTACTTC.

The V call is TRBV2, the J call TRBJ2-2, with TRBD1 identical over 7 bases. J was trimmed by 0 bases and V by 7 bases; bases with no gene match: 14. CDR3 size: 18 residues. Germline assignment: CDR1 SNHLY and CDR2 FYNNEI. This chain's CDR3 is CASTGTVSPNANTGELFF. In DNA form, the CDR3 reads TGTGCCAGCACCGGGACAGTATCTCCGAATGCGAACACCGGGGAGCTGTTTTTT.

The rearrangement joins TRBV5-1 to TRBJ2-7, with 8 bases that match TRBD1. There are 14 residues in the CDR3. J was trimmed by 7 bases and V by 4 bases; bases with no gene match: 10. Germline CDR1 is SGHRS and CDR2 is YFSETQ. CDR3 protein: CASSPGTGHSEQYF. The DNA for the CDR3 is TGCGCCAGCAGCCCGGGGACAGGACACAGTGAGCAGTACTTC.

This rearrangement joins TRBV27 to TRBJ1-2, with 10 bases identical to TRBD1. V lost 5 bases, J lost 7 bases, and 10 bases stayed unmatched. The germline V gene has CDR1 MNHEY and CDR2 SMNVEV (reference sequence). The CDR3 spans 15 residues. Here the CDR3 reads CASSGRQGALAGYTF. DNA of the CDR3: TGTGCCAGCAGTGGGCGACAGGGGGCGCTCGCTGGCTACACCTTC.

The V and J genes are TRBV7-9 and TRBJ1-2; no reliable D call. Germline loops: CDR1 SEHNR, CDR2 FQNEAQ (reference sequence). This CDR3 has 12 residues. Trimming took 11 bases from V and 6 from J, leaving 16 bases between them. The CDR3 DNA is TGTGCCGGCGTCACCTCAGTCAATGGCTACACCTTC. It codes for CAGVTSVNGYTF.

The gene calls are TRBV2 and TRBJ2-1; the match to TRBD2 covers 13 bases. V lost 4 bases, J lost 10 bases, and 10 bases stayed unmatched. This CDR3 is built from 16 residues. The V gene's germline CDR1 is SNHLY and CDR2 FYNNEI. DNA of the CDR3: TGTGCCAGCAGTGTGACTAGCGGGAGGCCCGGGGAAGAGCAGTTCTTC. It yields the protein CASSVTSGRPGEEQFF.

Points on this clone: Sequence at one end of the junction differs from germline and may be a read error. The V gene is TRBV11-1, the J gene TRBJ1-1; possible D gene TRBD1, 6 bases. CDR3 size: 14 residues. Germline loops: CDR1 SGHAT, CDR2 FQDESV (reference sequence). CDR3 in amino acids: CASSVAGAYTEAFF. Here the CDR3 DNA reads TGTGCCAGCAGCGTAGCAGGGGCTTACACTGAAGCTTTCTTT.

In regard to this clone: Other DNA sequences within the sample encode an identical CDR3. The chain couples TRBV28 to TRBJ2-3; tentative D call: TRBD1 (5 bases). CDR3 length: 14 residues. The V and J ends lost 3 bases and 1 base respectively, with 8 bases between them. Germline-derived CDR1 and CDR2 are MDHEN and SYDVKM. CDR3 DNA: TGTGCCAGCAGTTTTCTACAGGGCACAGATACGCAGTATTTT. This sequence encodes CASSFLQGTDTQYF. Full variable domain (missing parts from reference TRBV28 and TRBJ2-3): DVKVTQSSRYLVKRTGEKVFLECVQDMDHENMFWYRQDPGLGLRLIYFSYDVKMKEKGDIPEGYSVSREKKERFSLILESASTNQTSMYLCASSFLQGTDTQYFGPGTRLTVL.

This CDR3 is CASSLGMGQGYEQYF. The CDR3 DNA sequence: TGCGCCAGCAGCCTAGGAATGGGACAGGGCTACGAGCAGTACTTC. The chain recombines TRBV4-3 with TRBJ2-7; 9 bases map to TRBD1. Germline V lookup: CDR1 LGHNA, CDR2 YSLEER. The CDR3 is made up of 15 amino acids. With 4 bases clipped from V and 3 bases from J, the junction kept 7 bases outside the gene matches.

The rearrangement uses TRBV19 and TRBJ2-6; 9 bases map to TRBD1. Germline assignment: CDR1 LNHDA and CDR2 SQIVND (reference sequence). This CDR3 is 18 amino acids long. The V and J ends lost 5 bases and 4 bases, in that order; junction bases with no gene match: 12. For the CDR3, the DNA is TGTGCCAGTAGTCCCGGGACAGGGTTTTCTCGGGGGGCCAACGTCCTGACTTTC. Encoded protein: CASSPGTGFSRGANVLTF.